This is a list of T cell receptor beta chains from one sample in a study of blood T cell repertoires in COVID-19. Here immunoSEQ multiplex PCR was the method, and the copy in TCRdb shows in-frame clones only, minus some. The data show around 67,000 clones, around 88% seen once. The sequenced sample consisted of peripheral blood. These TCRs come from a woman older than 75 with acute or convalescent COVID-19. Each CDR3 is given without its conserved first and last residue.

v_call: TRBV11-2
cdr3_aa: ASSLVVSEARGNTIY

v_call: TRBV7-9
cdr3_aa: ASSLGTGGNYGYT

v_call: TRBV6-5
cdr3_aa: ASSYRDTDTQY

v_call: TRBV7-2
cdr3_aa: ASSSTYSETQY

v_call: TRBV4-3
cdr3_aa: ASSVGTRQETQY

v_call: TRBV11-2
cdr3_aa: ASSAGIGAGSYGYT

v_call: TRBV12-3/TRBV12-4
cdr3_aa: ASSLREQGAF

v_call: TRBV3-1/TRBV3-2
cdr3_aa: ASSQTSPGTRSSPLH

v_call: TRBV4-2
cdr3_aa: ASSPNPGLAGGGETQY

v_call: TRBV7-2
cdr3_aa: ASSLRQSSGGSYEQY

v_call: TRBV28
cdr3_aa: ASSSPGQGSWEQY

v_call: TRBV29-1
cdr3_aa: SVLQGFTRDTQY

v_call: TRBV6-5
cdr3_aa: ASTRGQGGYEQY

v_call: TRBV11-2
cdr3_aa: ASSLAARHYEQY

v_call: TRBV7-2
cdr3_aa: ASSPLRQGREQF

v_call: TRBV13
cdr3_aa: ASSGPRTEDTEAF

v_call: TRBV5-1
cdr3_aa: ASSPGTSGGINEQF

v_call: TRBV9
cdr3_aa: ASSVTDSMNTEAF

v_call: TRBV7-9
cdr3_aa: ASSLRGFSYGYT

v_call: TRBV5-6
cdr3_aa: ASSLLDRGTEQF

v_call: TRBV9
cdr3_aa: ASSVGQGPGYGYT

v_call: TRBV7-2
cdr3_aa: ASSLSTSRITGELF

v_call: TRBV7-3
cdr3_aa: ASSLRGGHQPQH

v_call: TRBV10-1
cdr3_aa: ASRPSLAPNNEQF

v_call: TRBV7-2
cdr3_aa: ASSLGSDSRDTQY

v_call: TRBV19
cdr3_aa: ASSNPGQGLTGELF

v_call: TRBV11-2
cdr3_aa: ASSLVGTEAF

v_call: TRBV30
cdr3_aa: AWRYKLAGGETQY

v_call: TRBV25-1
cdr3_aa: ASSEFPAREQY

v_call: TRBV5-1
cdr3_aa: ASSLTTGYGYT

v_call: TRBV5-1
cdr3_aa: ASSFGLAGVNEQF

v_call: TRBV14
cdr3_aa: ASSPLGTSNYEQY

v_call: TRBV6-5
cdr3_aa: ASSPRRSSYNEQF

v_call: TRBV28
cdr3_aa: ASSFVRGSYSNQPQH

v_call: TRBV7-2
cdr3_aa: ASSLDRAVRGYGYT

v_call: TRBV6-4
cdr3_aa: ASRSLHRESPCTDTQY

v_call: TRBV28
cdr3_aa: ASSSGQGISPLH

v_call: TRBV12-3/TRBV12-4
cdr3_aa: ASRGVNEKLF

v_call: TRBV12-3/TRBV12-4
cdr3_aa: ASSLGTNYGYT

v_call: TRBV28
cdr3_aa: ASSTLAGGRQKQY

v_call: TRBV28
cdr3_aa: ASSVTGGIGSPLH

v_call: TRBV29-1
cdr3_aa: SVVIAEDQPQH

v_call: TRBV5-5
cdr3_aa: ASSPDRNSPLH

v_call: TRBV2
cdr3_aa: ASRDGTSGKREQF

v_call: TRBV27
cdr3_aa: ASKLGQGTVNAF

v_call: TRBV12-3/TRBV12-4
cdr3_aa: ASSLGLNNEQF

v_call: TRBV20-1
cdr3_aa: SASPGGRTEAF

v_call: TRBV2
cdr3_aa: ASTPGIQETQY

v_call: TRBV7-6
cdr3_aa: ASTLVVLAGSYNEQF

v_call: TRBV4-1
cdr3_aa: ASSQGRARTGSGYT

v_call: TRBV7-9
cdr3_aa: ASSPRPAGATNYGYT

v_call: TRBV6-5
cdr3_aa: ASSLNYSPETQY

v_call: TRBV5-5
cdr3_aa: ASSLDPGAAGNTIY

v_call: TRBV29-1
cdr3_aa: SVSYRTDYGYT